These 30 T cell receptor beta chains were sequenced from one sample in a study of T-cell memory formation after mild COVID-19. TCRdb re-called the 5' RACE reads through MiXCR, storing one row per CDR3 protein. Of about 600,000 distinct CDR3 sequences listed, about 20% are singletons. The sequenced sample consisted of PBMCs or a T cell subset sorted from them (not recorded which). The source of these receptors is an adult woman who had mild COVID-19 (a few samples of this study predate the infection). Cell type and time point are not known.

This clonotype has a handful of counts. J is TRBJ1-5 and V is TRBV24-1; D not resolved. Germline CDR1 and CDR2: KGHDR and SFDVKD. This CDR3 contains 14 residues. V was shortened by 6 bases and J by 0 bases, with 8 bases between the two germline ends. DNA for the CDR3: TGTGCCACCAGTAATGGGCTTAGCAATCAGCCCCAGCATTTT. Its translation is CATSNGLSNQPQHF.

The chain links TRBV3-1 to TRBJ2-7; weak D call: TRBD1 (5 bases). The CDR3 runs 13 residues. Germline CDR1 reads LGHDT; CDR2 reads YNNKEL (reference sequence). V was clipped by 1 base and J by 9 bases, with 13 bases between them. The CDR3 protein is CASSQGISQGQYF. The DNA of the CDR3 is TGTGCCAGCAGCCAAGGAATCTCGCAGGGGCAGTACTTC.

The rearrangement uses TRBV4-1 and TRBJ2-7, with 9 bases identical to TRBD2. The CDR3 loop spans 15 amino acids. The germline gives CDR1 MGHRA, CDR2 YSYEKL. Trimming removed 6 bases from V and 0 bases from J; junction bases left unmatched: 6. The CDR3 DNA is TGCGCCAGCAGACATCTAGCGGGGAGCTCCTACGAGCAGTACTTC. Amino acids: CASRHLAGSSYEQYF.

In its sample, this clonotype was seen a few times. V gene TRBV15 combines with J gene TRBJ2-5; TRBD1 agrees at 10 bases. The V and J ends lost 2 bases and 4 bases, in that order; junction bases with no gene match: 1. CDR3 length equals 14 residues. Germline CDR1 reads LNHNV; CDR2 reads YYDKDF (reference sequence). The CDR3 reads CATSRRTGGETQYF. CDR3 nucleotides: TGTGCCACCAGCAGACGGACAGGGGGAGAGACCCAGTACTTC.

V is TRBV3-1 and J is TRBJ2-7, with 11 bases aligning to TRBD1. CDR3 length: 17 amino acids. With 4 bases clipped from V and 1 base from J, the junction kept 9 bases outside the gene matches. In germline, CDR1 is LGHDT, CDR2 YNNKEL (reference sequence). The DNA for the CDR3 is TGTGCCAGCAGCCTCGGACAGGGGGCCATATGGTCCTACGAGCAGTACTTC. This encodes CASSLGQGAIWSYEQYF.

The genes are TRBV6-5 and TRBJ2-7; D unclear. The length of the CDR3 is 11 residues. The germline V and J ends were trimmed by 6 bases and 3 bases, with 6 bases remaining between them. Germline values: CDR1 MNHEY, CDR2 SVGAGI. CDR3 in amino acids: CASRRGYEQYF. CDR3 bases: TGTGCCAGCAGGCGCGGCTACGAGCAGTACTTC.

This clonotype has only a few counts. This chain links TRBV7-2 with TRBJ2-3; 8 bases fit TRBD2. CDR1 is SGHTA and CDR2 is FQGNSA in the germline V gene. CDR3 length: 16 amino acids. V dropped 4 bases and J dropped 4; count of bases not matched to a gene: 10. This chain's CDR3 is CASSSPGRGGPDTQYF. In DNA form, the CDR3 reads TGTGCCAGCAGCTCCCCTGGACGGGGGGGACCAGATACGCAGTATTTT.

This clonotype was found a few times. The V gene is TRBV5-4, the J gene TRBJ2-1; D may match TRBD1 or TRBD2 (5 bases each). The CDR3 is 17 amino acids. V lost 0 bases and J lost 0, with 13 bases in between. In germline, CDR1 is SGHNT, CDR2 YYREEE (reference sequence). Here the CDR3 reads CASSLEGSHSSYNEQFF. CDR3 nucleotides: TGTGCCAGCAGCTTGGAGGGGAGCCATAGCTCCTACAATGAGCAGTTCTTC. The full variable domain, its missing parts supplied by reference TRBV5-4 and TRBJ2-1, is ETGVTQSPTHLIKTRGQQVTLRCSSQSGHNTVSWYQQALGQGPQFIFQYYREEENGRGNFPPRFSGLQFPNYSSELNVNALELDDSALYLCASSLEGSHSSYNEQFFGPGTRLTVL.

This clonotype has a handful of counts. The J gene is TRBJ2-7, the V gene TRBV7-9; D is perhaps TRBD1 or TRBD2 (7 bases each). Germline V CDR1 and CDR2: SEHNR, FQNEAQ (reference sequence). V lost 5 bases, J lost 4 bases, and 18 bases lay in between. The CDR3 loop spans 15 amino acids. CDR3 coding DNA: TGTGCCAGCAGCCTACCCGGGACAGCGGGGTACGAGCAGTACTTC. Residues: CASSLPGTAGYEQYF.

This clonotype came up a few times. The chain couples TRBV29-1 to TRBJ2-1, with a weak D call TRBD1 (6 bases). CDR3 size: 16 residues. Per germline, CDR1 SQVTM and CDR2 ANQGSEA. Trimming shortened V by 1 base and J by 2 bases, and 15 bases separated the two germline ends. The CDR3 coding sequence is TGCAGCGTTGAAGTTTTAGGGACACCAACCTACAATGAGCAGTTCTTC. Amino acid sequence: CSVEVLGTPTYNEQFF.

Only a few counts were recorded for this clonotype. The chain links TRBV30 to TRBJ2-1; 7 positions match TRBD2. J gave up 5 bases and V 4 bases, and 8 bases lay outside the gene matches. Germline loops: CDR1 GTSNPN, CDR2 SVGIG (reference sequence). This CDR3 region has 14 residues. The CDR3 sequence is CAWIMASGDNEQFF. The CDR3 DNA sequence: TGTGCCTGGATTATGGCTAGCGGTGACAATGAGCAGTTCTTC.

The count of this clonotype is one. The CDR3 DNA reads as TGTGCCAGCAGCTCACCATACGGGAGGTCCTACAATGAGCAGTTCTTC. Its translation: CASSSPYGRSYNEQFF. V and J are TRBV7-2 and TRBJ2-1, with TRBD2 matching over 7 bases. Germline loops: CDR1 SGHTA, CDR2 FQGNSA. V dropped 4 bases and J dropped 1; count of bases not matched to a gene: 7. CDR3 length: 16 amino acids.

The CDR3 is CASSLAPVRSVYGYTF. CDR3 coding DNA: TGTGCCAGCAGCTTAGCCCCGGTCCGAAGTGTCTATGGCTACACCTTC. This chain connects TRBV7-9 to TRBJ1-2; D is uncertain. V lost 0 bases to trimming and J lost 4 bases, with 15 bases between them. This CDR3 is 16 amino acids long. CDR1 is SEHNR, CDR2 FQNEAQ, per germline (reference sequence).

This clonotype has more than one count but fewer than ten. The DNA of the CDR3 is TGTGCCAGCAGCCAATGGACCGGGACAGTGAACACTGAAGCTTTCTTT. Amino acid sequence: CASSQWTGTVNTEAFF. This chain joins TRBV3-1 and TRBJ1-1; TRBD1 matches 7 bases. This CDR3 is built from 16 residues. V shed 2 bases and J 0 bases; nucleotides not matched to a gene: 6. Germline V gene lookup returns CDR1 LGHDT and CDR2 YNNKEL (reference sequence). The complete variable domain, with remaining parts taken from reference TRBV3-1 and TRBJ1-1, reads DTAVSQTPKYLVTQMGNDKSIKCEQNLGHDTMYWYKQDSKKFLKIMFSYNNKELIINETVPNRFSPKSPDKAHLNLHINSLELGDSAVYFCASSQWTGTVNTEAFFGQGTRLTVV.

This sequence joins TRBV18 and TRBJ1-5; no clear D gene. Germline V lookup: CDR1 KGHSH, CDR2 LQKENI. The CDR3 contains 14 residues. V lost 1 base to trimming and J lost 5 bases, with 9 bases between them. CDR3 coding DNA: TGTGCCAGCTCACCACAGGGATCGGATCAGCCCCAGCATTTT. Residues: CASSPQGSDQPQHF.

The rearrangement links TRBV14 to TRBJ1-1; D call uncertain. Trimming removed 0 bases at V and 1 base at J, with 9 bases between. The CDR3 runs to 15 residues. CDR1 SGHDN and CDR2 FVKESK come from the germline V gene. CDR3 amino acids: CASSQDLGGNTEAFF. The CDR3 coding sequence is TGTGCCAGCAGCCAAGATCTTGGAGGGAACACTGAAGCTTTCTTT.

This clonotype was counted between two and nine times. The rearrangement joins TRBV7-8 to TRBJ2-7, with D perhaps matching TRBD1 (5 bases). V shed 0 bases and J shed 0 bases, with 9 bases lying between them. Germline lookup yields CDR1 SGHVS and CDR2 FQNEAQ. CDR3 size: 15 residues. The CDR3 sequence is CASSLAPGNSYEQYF. The CDR3 DNA follows: TGTGCCAGCAGCTTAGCGCCAGGGAACTCCTACGAGCAGTACTTC.

V usage is TRBV3-1 and J usage is TRBJ1-1; possibly TRBD1 for D (6 bases). V lost 5 bases and J lost 8, with 24 bases in between. Germline CDR1 LGHDT, CDR2 YNNKEL (reference sequence). The CDR3 totals 16 residues. CDR3 DNA: TGTGCCAGCAGCGCATCAGCGGGGGGGGCCGGGGGCGAAGCTTTCTTT. Translating gives CASSASAGGAGGEAFF.

V gene TRBV6-1 combines with J gene TRBJ2-1; either TRBD1 or TRBD2 may supply D (6 bases each). Germline V lookup: CDR1 MNHNS, CDR2 SASEGT. CDR3 length: 15 residues. Deletions cut 10 bases from V and 5 bases from J, with 21 bases between. CDR3 DNA: TGTGCCACCCCCTTCGGGGGCGAGGGTCACAATGAGCAGTTCTTC. This encodes CATPFGGEGHNEQFF.

V gene TRBV7-2 combines with J gene TRBJ1-4; no definite D call. Trimming removed 3 bases at V and 3 bases at J, with 8 bases between. This CDR3 is 14 amino acids long. CDR1 and CDR2 (germline): SGHTA, FQGNSA. The CDR3 here is CASSFKWANEKLFF. The CDR3 coding sequence is TGTGCCAGCAGCTTTAAATGGGCTAATGAAAAACTGTTTTTT.

The V call is TRBV12-3 or TRBV12-4, the J call TRBJ2-7; D uncertain. The CDR3 extends over 13 amino acids. V was clipped by 6 bases and J by 4 bases, with 13 bases between them. In DNA form, the CDR3 reads TGTGCCAGCAGCCCTAGGGCATGGTACGAGCAGTACTTC. It translates to CASSPRAWYEQYF.

This clonotype was seen more than once but under ten times. The chain is built from TRBV29-1 and TRBJ1-4; 10 bases map to TRBD1. CDR1 SQVTM and CDR2 ANQGSEA come from the germline V gene. The V segment lost 2 bases and the J segment 11 bases; nucleotides outside the gene matches: 5. CDR3 length: 13 residues. The CDR3 protein is CSVEKDRGGKLFF. The CDR3 coding sequence is TGCAGCGTTGAAAAGGACAGGGGGGGGAAACTGTTTTTT. The whole variable domain, remainder taken from reference TRBV29-1 and TRBJ1-4, is SAVISQKPSRDICQRGTSLTIQCQVDSQVTMMFWYRQQPGQSLTLIATANQGSEATYESGFVIDKFPISRPNLTFSTLTVSNMSPEDSSIYLCSVEKDRGGKLFFGSGTQLSVL.

V usage is TRBV12-3 or TRBV12-4 and J usage is TRBJ2-3, with D possibly being TRBD2 (5 bases). The CDR3 runs to 13 residues. Trimming removed 6 bases at V and 2 bases at J, with 9 bases between. As DNA, the CDR3 is TGTGCCAGCAGCTACGGACTCACAGATACGCAGTATTTT. Translating it yields CASSYGLTDTQYF.

This clonotype has a single count. The genes are TRBV20-1 and TRBJ2-1; D might be TRBD2 (6 bases). This CDR3 region has 15 residues. Trimming removed 5 bases from V and 5 bases from J, with 19 bases in between. The germline V gene has CDR1 DFQATT and CDR2 SNEGSKA (reference sequence). In DNA form, the CDR3 reads TGCAGTGCTCCCTCGGAACGGGGGTTTCACAATGAGCAGTTCTTC. It codes for CSAPSERGFHNEQFF.

The chain links TRBV24-1 to TRBJ2-7, with a possible D match to TRBD2 (6 bases). Trimming took off 4 bases at V and 5 bases at J, with 17 bases between the two ends. Germline V gene sequence: CDR1 KGHDR, CDR2 SFDVKD. This CDR3 spans 15 amino acids. CDR3 sequence: CATSDTRDGSDEQYF. DNA of the CDR3: TGTGCCACCAGTGACACGAGGGACGGGAGCGACGAGCAGTACTTC.

This clonotype was detected only once. The chain is built from TRBV2 and TRBJ2-2, with 7 bases lining up with TRBD1. The CDR3 contains 15 residues. J gave up 0 bases and V 6 bases, and 4 bases lay outside the gene matches. CDR1 is SNHLY, CDR2 FYNNEI, per germline. In DNA, the CDR3 is TGTGCCAGCAGGAGCAGGGGGACGAACACCGGGGAGCTGTTTTTT. This codes for CASRSRGTNTGELFF.

This chain uses TRBV20-1 with TRBJ1-1; TRBD1 is a possible D gene (5 bases). Germline CDR1 is DFQATT and CDR2 is SNEGSKA (reference sequence). The CDR3 is 15 residues long. The V end lost 0 bases, the J end lost 3 bases, and 14 bases lay between the germline ends. The CDR3 bases are TGCAGTGCTAGAGACTTCGGGGTGGGGGACACTGAAGCTTTCTTT. Translation gives CSARDFGVGDTEAFF.

Only a few counts were recorded for this clonotype. The chain is built from TRBV5-1 and TRBJ2-7, with D perhaps matching TRBD1 (5 bases). The CDR3 spans 15 residues. Trimming removed 0 bases from V and 4 bases from J, with 14 bases in between. CDR1 and CDR2 (germline): SGHRS, YFSETQ. CDR3 residues: CASSLAQGTRYEQYF. CDR3 DNA sequence: TGCGCCAGCAGCTTGGCCCAGGGCACCCGTTACGAGCAGTACTTC.

This clonotype turned up a few times. This CDR3 is CASSLRTSGRPPGEQFF. Here the CDR3 DNA reads TGCGCCAGCAGCCTCCGGACTAGCGGGAGGCCCCCAGGTGAGCAGTTCTTC. The V gene is TRBV5-1, the J gene TRBJ2-1, with 14 bases identical to TRBD2. Germline CDR1 and CDR2: SGHRS and YFSETQ. The CDR3 is 17 amino acids. V shed 4 bases, J shed 9 bases, and the junction held 12 bases outside the gene matches.

There are a few counts of this clonotype. The chain joins TRBV3-1 to TRBJ2-7, with 9 bases that match TRBD2. V was clipped by 1 base and J by 6 bases; unmatched bases: 13. Germline loops: CDR1 LGHDT, CDR2 YNNKEL (reference sequence). The CDR3 runs 17 residues. CDR3 loop: CASSQVWVAGGPGEQYF. CDR3 DNA: TGTGCCAGCAGCCAAGTGTGGGTGGCGGGGGGGCCCGGCGAGCAGTACTTC.